This TCR beta chain was captured by sequencing in a study of OX40 agonist ivuxolimab in advanced cancers. At the level of the whole study: Ivuxolimab was a fully human IgG2 agonistic monoclonal antibody targeting the costimulatory receptor OX40 (CD134). Intravenous ivuxolimab was administered to patients every 2 weeks at six dose levels: 0.01, 0.1, 0.3, 1.5, 3 and 10 mg/kg. Of the roughly 53 patients in dose escalation, approximately 20 had hepatocellular carcinoma, some 15 had melanoma, 9 had renal cell carcinoma and 9 had head and neck cancer. In the dose-escalation cohort, 75% to 85% of patients were male, and the mean age was 60 years with a range of roughly 20 to 80. Patients were allowed to have had prior anti-PD-1, anti-PD-L1 or anti-CTLA-4 therapy, and approximately 40% of the dose-escalation patients had been treated with checkpoint inhibitors. Partial responses occurred in three dose-escalation patients: two with cutaneous melanoma and one with hepatocellular carcinoma. Peripheral TCRbeta sequencing aimed to test whether ivuxolimab altered TCR sequence diversity and caused clonal T-cell expansion. The monotherapy dose-escalation portion (N ≈ 52 patients) of the phase I ivuxolimab trial is reported in the paper.

Patients with autoimmune disease history or receiving systemic immunosuppression were excluded from the trial. Peripheral blood for TCR sequencing was collected from all dose cohorts at baseline, on cycle 4 day 1, and on cycle 7 day 1. Samples were obtained from an open-label, multicenter, first-in-human phase I dose-escalation trial of ivuxolimab. Adults with locally advanced or metastatic melanoma, renal cell, hepatocellular, or head and neck squamous cell carcinoma were enrolled in the trial. Before TCR sequencing, CD4+ and CD8+ T cells were separately sorted from peripheral blood. Broad study findings and their caveats: At doses of 0.1 to 3.0 mg/kg, clonal expansion of both CD4+ and CD8+ T cells in blood was seen between baseline and week 6. In the 0.1-3.0 mg/kg groups, partial responders had among the lowest normalized peripheral clonal expansion, particularly in CD8+ T cells. On average, CD8+ T cells showed more expanded clones than CD4+ T cells after ivuxolimab. Antigen specificity was not determined for the clonally expanded peripheral T cells. Low levels of normalized T-cell clonal expansion were also seen in some patients who did not respond.

For sequencing of the TCRbeta CDR3 region, genomic DNA was extracted from the sorted cells. The immunoSEQ Assay was used to sequence the TCRbeta CDR3 regions. The source is immuneACCESS, and TCRdb retained only in-frame sequences with V and J called. Part of the clones is not carried over; for the studies checked, unresolved V genes explain less than half of this, and the remainder is unexplained. The sample table shows under 90,000 clones, and approximately 87% are seen once. The ten largest clones capture over 0.75% of the sample. V is reduced by 4 bases and J by 2 bases, leaving a spacing of 9 bases between them. From the cysteine through the phenylalanine, the CDR3 covers 14 amino acids. The CDR3 DNA has 42 bases and is translated from base 1. The germline V gene provides CDR1 MDHEN and CDR2 SYDVKM. To note about this clone: Its binding antigen is unknown. Per-base quality was not reported, and no clone a single base away is much larger than it.

The receptor was derived from an adult with an advanced solid tumor such as melanoma, head and neck, liver or kidney cancer. The sequencing here drew on CD4+ or CD8+ T cells sorted from blood, taken in a trial of the OX40 agonist ivuxolimab. The chain uses TRBV28 and TRBJ1-5; TRBD1 is a possible D gene, resting on 6 matching bases. The CDR3 has the sequence CASSSRQGNQPQHF. The nucleotide sequence is TGTGCCAGCAGTTCCCGACAGGGCAATCAGCCCCAGCATTTT. Where the CDR3 stops, the reference TRBV28 and TRBJ1-5 genes take over; the full variable domain is DVKVTQSSRYLVKRTGEKVFLECVQDMDHENMFWYRQDPGLGLRLIYFSYDVKMKEKGDIPEGYSVSREKKERFSLILESASTNQTSMYLCASSSRQGNQPQHFGDGTRLSIL.